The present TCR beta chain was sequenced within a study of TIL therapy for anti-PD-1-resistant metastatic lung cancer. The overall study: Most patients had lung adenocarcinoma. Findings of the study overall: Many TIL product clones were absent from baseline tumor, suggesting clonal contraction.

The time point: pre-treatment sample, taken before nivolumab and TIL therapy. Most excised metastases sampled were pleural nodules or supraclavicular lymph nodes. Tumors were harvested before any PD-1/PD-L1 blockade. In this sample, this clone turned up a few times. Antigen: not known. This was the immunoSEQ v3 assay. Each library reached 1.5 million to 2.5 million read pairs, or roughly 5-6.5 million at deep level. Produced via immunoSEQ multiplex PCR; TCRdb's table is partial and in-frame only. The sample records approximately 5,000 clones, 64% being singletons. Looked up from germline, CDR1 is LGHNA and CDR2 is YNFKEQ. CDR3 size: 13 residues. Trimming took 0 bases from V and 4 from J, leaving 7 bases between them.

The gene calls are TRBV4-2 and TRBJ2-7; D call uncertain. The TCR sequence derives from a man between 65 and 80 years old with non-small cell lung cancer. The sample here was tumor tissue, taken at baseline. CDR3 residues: CASSQDPPYEQYF. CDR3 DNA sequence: TGTGCCAGCAGCCAAGATCCCCCTTACGAGCAGTACTTC.